Presented here are 12 T cell receptor beta chains from one specimen sequenced in a study of Graves' ophthalmopathy and Graves' hyperthyroidism (dated by TCRdb to about 2018). The reads were generated on an Illumina HiSeq 2000. For repertoire sequencing, TCR beta CDR3 regions were amplified from RNA transcripts. A first-round RT-PCR used HTBI primers with the Qiagen OneStep RT-PCR kit, followed by a second-round multiplex PCR, size selection and purification. In-frame beta chains were kept once TCRdb had trimmed the public reads at Q25 with fastp and called clones with MiXCR. One record per CDR3 amino acid sequence lists the most common genes and DNA. Recorded for this sample are 900,000 to 1,200,000 distinct CDR3 sequences; about two fifths of them occurred a single time. More than 9.5% of the sample is taken by the ten largest. What was sequenced was peripheral blood or thyroid tissue (not recorded which). These receptor sequences come from an adult man with Graves' hyperthyroidism.

This clonotype was detected once. A read error may be the cause here, since a much bigger clone is one base away. The chain employs TRBV5-8 and TRBJ1-1, with D possibly being TRBD1 (5 bases). Germline V gives CDR1 SGHTS, CDR2 YDEGEE. CDR3 size: 15 residues. V was shortened by 3 bases and J by 0 bases, with 12 bases between the two germline ends. CDR3 coding DNA: TGTGCCAGCAGCTGGCGGACAAGGGTGAACACTGAAGCTTTCTTT. It encodes CASSWRTRVNTEAFF.

The rearrangement uses TRBV30 and TRBJ2-7, with TRBD2 identical over 13 bases. The CDR3 loop spans 14 amino acids. The germline V gene has CDR1 GTSNPN and CDR2 SVGIG (reference sequence). V was clipped by 3 bases and J by 4 bases; unmatched bases: 3. CDR3 sequence: CAWRRTSGSYEQYF. The CDR3 region has the DNA TGTGCCTGGAGGAGGACTAGCGGGAGTTACGAGCAGTACTTC.

This clonotype was found a few times. This chain connects TRBV2 to TRBJ1-4; D ambiguous. The CDR3 sequence is 15 residues long. Trimming shortened V by 2 bases and J by 10 bases, and 17 bases separated the two germline ends. Germline-derived CDR1 and CDR2 are SNHLY and FYNNEI. CDR3 amino acids: CASSEFPMPLRKLFF. The CDR3 DNA is TGTGCCAGCAGTGAATTTCCAATGCCCTTGAGAAAACTGTTTTTT.

The chain employs TRBV15 and TRBJ1-4, with TRBD1 matching 9 bases. The CDR3 covers 14 residues. Per the germline V gene, CDR1 is LNHNV and CDR2 is YYDKDF (reference sequence). Trimming took 6 bases from V and 8 from J; bases not matched to a gene: 7. The CDR3 region has the DNA TGTGCCACCAGTACCACAGGGGGCATCGAAAAACTGTTTTTT. This codes for CATSTTGGIEKLFF.

The genes are TRBV5-6 and TRBJ2-2; 10 bases agree with TRBD2. The germline gives CDR1 SGHDT, CDR2 YYEEEE. With V trimmed by 0 bases and J by 5 bases, 4 bases remained unmatched. The CDR3 runs to 16 residues. CDR3 in amino acids: CASSLAVSGGTGELFF. The CDR3 coding sequence is TGTGCCAGCAGCTTGGCTGTTAGCGGGGGGACCGGGGAGCTGTTTTTT.

This clonotype came up many times. The chain recombines TRBV9 with TRBJ1-2; 9 nucleotides agree with TRBD1. CDR3 length equals 14 residues. Germline trimming cut 3 bases from V and 4 bases from J; bases unmatched to any gene: 4. The germline V gene encodes CDR1 SGDLS and CDR2 YYNGEE. Written as DNA, the CDR3 is TGTGCCAGCAGCGAAACAGGGGGCGTCTATGGCTACACCTTC. Translating gives CASSETGGVYGYTF.

At least ten counts were recorded for this clonotype. The chain carries TRBV12-3 or TRBV12-4 and TRBJ2-2; 7 nucleotides agree with TRBD2. The CDR3 has 14 amino acids. V lost 7 bases, J lost 2 bases, and 4 bases stayed unmatched. CDR3 residues: CASNAGVNTGELFF. CDR3 bases: TGTGCCAGCAACGCGGGAGTCAACACCGGGGAGCTGTTTTTT.

This clonotype was observed at least ten times. V gene TRBV10-3 combines with J gene TRBJ2-7; no definite D call. CDR1 ENHRY and CDR2 SYGVKD come from the germline V gene. V gave up 8 bases and J gave up 3 bases, with 8 bases separating them. The CDR3 extends over 11 amino acids. CDR3: CAISSSYEQYF. DNA of the CDR3: TGTGCCATCTCTTCGAGCTACGAGCAGTACTTC.

This clonotype was detected many times. The genes are TRBV29-1 and TRBJ2-5; D is ambiguous. V shed 4 bases and J shed 4 bases, with 4 bases lying between them. The CDR3 length is 10 residues. CDR1 and CDR2 from the germline V gene are SQVTM and ANQGSEA. DNA of the CDR3: TGCAGCGTTGCAGCAGAGACCCAGTACTTC. This gives the protein CSVAAETQYF.

This clonotype has a count of ten or more. V and J are TRBV25-1 and TRBJ2-2, with D hard to call. The CDR3 extends over 15 amino acids. CDR1 and CDR2 from the germline V gene are MGHDK and SYGVNS. Trimming took off 2 bases at V and 2 bases at J, with 9 bases between the two ends. The CDR3 DNA sequence: TGTGCCAGCAGTGAACCCAACATCAACACCGGGGAGCTGTTTTTT. Encoded protein: CASSEPNINTGELFF.

The V gene is TRBV10-3, the J gene TRBJ1-1; 10 nucleotides align to TRBD1. CDR1 ENHRY and CDR2 SYGVKD come from the germline V gene. The length of the CDR3 is 18 residues. V lost 2 bases to trimming and J lost 0 bases; unmatched junction nucleotides: 9. The CDR3 DNA follows: TGTGCCATCAGTGAGCCGAGGGGGACAGGGGTCATGAACACTGAAGCTTTCTTT. Encoded protein: CAISEPRGTGVMNTEAFF.

This sequence joins TRBV10-3 and TRBJ2-1, with D perhaps TRBD2 (6 bases). Germline V CDR1 and CDR2: ENHRY, SYGVKD. V was trimmed by 4 bases and J by 8 bases, leaving 12 bases between them. CDR3 size: 13 residues. CDR3 nucleotide sequence: TGTGCCATCAGTGGACTAGTGGGAGATGAGCAGTTCTTC. Translated, it gives CAISGLVGDEQFF.